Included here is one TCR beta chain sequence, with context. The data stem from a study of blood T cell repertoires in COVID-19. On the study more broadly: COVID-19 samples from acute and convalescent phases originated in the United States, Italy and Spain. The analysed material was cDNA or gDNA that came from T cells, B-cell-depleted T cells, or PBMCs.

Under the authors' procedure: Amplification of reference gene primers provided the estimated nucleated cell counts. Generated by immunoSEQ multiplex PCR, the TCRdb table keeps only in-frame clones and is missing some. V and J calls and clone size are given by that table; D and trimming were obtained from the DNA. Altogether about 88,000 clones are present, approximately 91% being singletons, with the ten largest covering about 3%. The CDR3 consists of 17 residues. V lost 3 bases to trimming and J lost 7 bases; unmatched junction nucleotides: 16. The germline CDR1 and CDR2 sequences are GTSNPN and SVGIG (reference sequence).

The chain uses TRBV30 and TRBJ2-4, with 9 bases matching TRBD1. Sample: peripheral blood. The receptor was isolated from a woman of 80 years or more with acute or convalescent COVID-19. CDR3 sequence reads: CAWSYGQGRTYRNIQYF. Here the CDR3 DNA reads TGTGCCTGGAGCTATGGACAGGGGCGCACATACAGGAACATTCAGTACTTC.